The 30 T cell receptor beta chains below come from one sample, sequenced in a study of T-cell memory formation after mild COVID-19. MiXCR, applied by TCRdb to the 5' RACE reads, yields one record per CDR3 protein. The table includes fewer than 600,000 distinct CDR3 sequences, roughly 21% detected once. The sequencing sample was made of PBMCs or a T cell subset sorted from them (not recorded which). These receptor sequences come from an adult woman who had mild COVID-19 (a few samples of this study predate the infection). Cell type and time point are not known.

The chain employs TRBV7-9 and TRBJ1-1; 9 positions match TRBD1. Per germline, CDR1 SEHNR and CDR2 FQNEAQ (reference sequence). V dropped 5 bases and J dropped 7; count of bases not matched to a gene: 11. The CDR3 totals 15 residues. CDR3 sequence (DNA): TGTGCCAGCAGCATGATACAGGGGGCTAGGGGTGAAGCTTTCTTT. This encodes CASSMIQGARGEAFF.

This clonotype was seen more than once but under ten times. V is TRBV20-1 and J is TRBJ2-7; possibly TRBD1 or TRBD2 for D (6 bases each). Germline V gene lookup returns CDR1 DFQATT and CDR2 SNEGSKA (reference sequence). This CDR3 spans 19 amino acids. The V end lost 0 bases, the J end lost 0 bases, and 24 bases lay between the germline ends. Written as DNA, the CDR3 is TGCAGTGCTAGAGAAGTCGGTGACAGGCGGGGTATCTTCTCCTACGAGCAGTACTTC. Its translation: CSAREVGDRRGIFSYEQYF.

This clonotype was seen once. The chain is built from TRBV7-2 and TRBJ1-2; 7 bases align to TRBD1. Germline V gene lookup returns CDR1 SGHTA and CDR2 FQGNSA. There are 13 residues in the CDR3. Trimming removed 7 bases from V and 4 bases from J; junction bases left unmatched: 6. CDR3 nucleotides: TGTGCCAGCATGAGACCAGGGGGCTATGGCTACACCTTC. Residues: CASMRPGGYGYTF.

The table lists this clonotype with many counts. The rearrangement joins TRBV5-1 to TRBJ1-1, with D possibly being TRBD1 (5 bases). The CDR3 contains 14 residues. The V gene's germline CDR1 is SGHRS and CDR2 YFSETQ. The ends were cut back, 4 bases at V and 1 base at J, with 11 bases in the middle. DNA of the CDR3: TGCGCCAGCAGCGGGGGACGGACGAACACTGAAGCTTTCTTT. This gives the protein CASSGGRTNTEAFF.

The rearrangement uses TRBV6-2 or TRBV6-3 and TRBJ2-5; a weak D match, TRBD2 (6 bases). CDR1 is MNHEY, CDR2 SVGEGT, per germline. There are 14 residues in the CDR3. The V end was cut by 6 bases, the J end by 5 bases, with 16 bases between. The CDR3 coding sequence is TGTGCCAGCAGCCGGGAGCAGCCGCGGGAGACCCAGTACTTC. This translates into CASSREQPRETQYF.

This clonotype has a handful of counts. The V gene is TRBV15, the J gene TRBJ2-4; TRBD2 agrees at 7 bases. V shed 1 base, J shed 2 bases, and the junction held 5 bases outside the gene matches. This CDR3 is 16 amino acids long. Germline V gene sequence: CDR1 LNHNV, CDR2 YYDKDF (reference sequence). CDR3: CATSRGGGVTKNIQYF. DNA of the CDR3: TGTGCCACCAGCAGAGGGGGAGGGGTGACCAAAAACATTCAGTACTTC.

CDR3 protein: CASKRTGGNGYTF. Here the CDR3 DNA reads TGTGCCAGCAAGCGGACAGGGGGGAATGGCTACACCTTC. J is TRBJ1-2 and V is TRBV6-2 or TRBV6-3; 10 nucleotides agree with TRBD1. This CDR3 region has 13 residues. Germline CDR1 and CDR2: MNHEY and SVGEGT. J lost 6 bases, V lost 7 bases, and 5 bases had no gene match.

This chain connects TRBV12-3 or TRBV12-4 to TRBJ1-4, with a tentative D call TRBD1 (5 bases). CDR3 length equals 15 residues. V lost 6 bases and J 0 bases, leaving 11 bases between the germline ends. CDR3 coding DNA: TGTGCCAGCAGCTGGACACCCGCAACTAATGAAAAACTGTTTTTT. Protein product: CASSWTPATNEKLFF.

The chain is built from TRBV7-2 and TRBJ2-7; TRBD2 aligns across 8 bases. Germline V CDR1 and CDR2: SGHTA, FQGNSA. The junction had 4 bases not matched to a gene; V was cut back by 2 bases and J by 4 bases. The CDR3 runs to 14 residues. The CDR3 spells CASSLWASGYEQYF. The DNA of the CDR3 is TGTGCCAGCAGCTTATGGGCTAGCGGGTACGAGCAGTACTTC.

The sample holds many counts of this clonotype. The V call is TRBV24-1, the J call TRBJ2-5; D is possibly TRBD1 or TRBD2 (5 bases each). The CDR3 consists of 14 residues. Germline V gene lookup returns CDR1 KGHDR and CDR2 SFDVKD. The ends were cut back, 4 bases at V and 4 bases at J, with 12 bases in the middle. CDR3 bases: TGTGCCACCAGTGAGCCGGGACGTGGAGAGACCCAGTACTTC. Protein: CATSEPGRGETQYF.

The V and J genes are TRBV5-1 and TRBJ1-6, with 9 bases identical to TRBD1. Germline-derived CDR1 and CDR2 are SGHRS and YFSETQ. The CDR3 spans 17 residues. V lost 4 bases to trimming and J lost 6 bases; unmatched junction nucleotides: 11. CDR3 sequence: CASSRDPGTGLNSPLHF. The CDR3 DNA sequence: TGCGCCAGCAGCCGAGACCCCGGGACAGGGCTTAATTCACCCCTCCACTTT. The whole variable domain, remainder taken from reference TRBV5-1 and TRBJ1-6, is KAGVTQTPRYLIKTRGQQVTLSCSPISGHRSVSWYQQTPGQGLQFLFEYFSETQRNKGNFPGRFSGRQFSNSRSEMNVSTLELGDSALYLCASSRDPGTGLNSPLHFGNGTRLTVT.

The rearrangement links TRBV6-2 or TRBV6-3 to TRBJ1-5, with D possibly matching TRBD1 (5 bases). The V end lost 6 bases, the J end lost 1 base, and 16 bases lay between the germline ends. Looked up from germline, CDR1 is MNHEY and CDR2 is SVGEGT. The CDR3 is 16 amino acids. CDR3 in amino acids: CASRAGYWASNQPQHF. DNA for the CDR3: TGTGCCAGCAGGGCAGGGTACTGGGCAAGCAATCAGCCCCAGCATTTT.

The chain combines TRBV30 with TRBJ1-5; the D gene is possibly TRBD1 (6 bases). The CDR3 sequence is 15 residues long. V was shortened by 2 bases and J by 3 bases, with 14 bases between the two germline ends. From germline, CDR1 is GTSNPN and CDR2 SVGIG (reference sequence). The CDR3 sequence is CAWSPTGSPNQPQHF. The CDR3 nucleotides read TGTGCCTGGAGTCCGACAGGTAGCCCCAATCAGCCCCAGCATTTT.

This clonotype turned up a few times. The chain joins TRBV5-7 to TRBJ2-1; D possibly corresponds to TRBD1 (5 bases). TRBV5-7 counts as an open reading frame of uncertain function. The CDR3 extends over 19 amino acids. Trimming cost V 5 bases and J 0 bases, with 24 bases left between them. The CDR3 DNA sequence: TGTGCCAGCAGTCAGCAAAGGGGTGTAGGGCCACACTCCTACAATGAGCAGTTCTTC. It yields the protein CASSQQRGVGPHSYNEQFF.

The chain joins TRBV29-1 to TRBJ2-5, with D perhaps TRBD2 (5 bases). The CDR3 contains 13 residues. Germline V gene lookup returns CDR1 SQVTM and CDR2 ANQGSEA. The V end was cut by 2 bases, the J end by 2 bases, with 9 bases between. CDR3 amino acids: CSVERESQETQYF. DNA for the CDR3: TGCAGCGTTGAAAGGGAGTCACAAGAGACCCAGTACTTC.

The genes are TRBV23-1 and TRBJ2-2; D gene unclear. TRBV23-1 is identified as an open reading frame with a role that is uncertain. V was shortened by 4 bases and J by 0 bases, with 9 bases between the two germline ends. This CDR3 spans 15 amino acids. For the CDR3, the DNA is TGCGCCAGCAGTCCCCTCGTGTCGAACACCGGGGAGCTGTTTTTT. It is translated as CASSPLVSNTGELFF.

The chain combines TRBV7-9 with TRBJ2-5; D uncertain. Looked up from germline, CDR1 is SEHNR and CDR2 is FQNEAQ (reference sequence). The CDR3 runs 13 residues. Trimming shortened V by 5 bases and J by 3 bases, and 10 bases separated the two germline ends. DNA for the CDR3: TGTGCCAGCAGCCCATTGGCAGAAGAGACCCAGTACTTC. Protein product: CASSPLAEETQYF. Together with reference TRBV7-9 and TRBJ2-5, the CDR3 gives the full variable domain: DTGVSQNPRHKITKRGQNVTFRCDPISEHNRLYWYRQTLGQGPEFLTYFQNEAQLEKSRLLSDRFSAERPKGSFSTLEIQRTEQGDSAMYLCASSPLAEETQYFGPGTRLLVL.

This chain joins TRBV20-1 and TRBJ2-7; D uncertain. The V and J ends lost 2 bases and 2 bases respectively, with 7 bases between them. From germline, CDR1 is DFQATT and CDR2 SNEGSKA (reference sequence). CDR3 length: 12 residues. The CDR3 is CSARQITYEQYF. The CDR3 DNA is TGCAGTGCTAGACAGATCACCTACGAGCAGTACTTC.

This clonotype showed up just a few times. The V call is TRBV7-2, the J call TRBJ2-5; 7 bases align to TRBD1. This CDR3 has 17 residues. The V gene's germline CDR1 is SGHTA and CDR2 FQGNSA. The junction had 12 bases not matched to a gene; V was cut back by 1 base and J by 4 bases. In nucleotides, the CDR3 is TGTGCCAGCAGCTTAGATGGACAGGCCCGTATCTCAGAGACCCAGTACTTC. Its protein is CASSLDGQARISETQYF. The full variable domain, completed using reference TRBV7-2 and TRBJ2-5, is GAGVSQSPSNKVTEKGKDVELRCDPISGHTALYWYRQSLGQGLEFLIYFQGNSAPDKSGLPSDRFSAERTGGSVSTLTIQRTQQEDSAVYLCASSLDGQARISETQYFGPGTRLLVL.

The chain combines TRBV7-9 with TRBJ2-2; 8 bases are shared with TRBD1. The CDR3 has 15 amino acids. Trimming cost V 5 bases and J 6 bases; bases outside gene matches: 8. CDR1 and CDR2 (germline): SEHNR, FQNEAQ (reference sequence). The CDR3 sequence: CASSGEGTGPGELFF. The CDR3 coding sequence is TGTGCCAGCAGCGGAGAAGGGACAGGTCCCGGGGAGCTGTTTTTT.

This clonotype was seen repeatedly, ten times or more. CDR3 loop: CASSPRGEVAGGAKNIQYF. In nucleotides, the CDR3 is TGTGCCAGCAGCCCCCGAGGAGAGGTAGCGGGAGGGGCCAAAAACATTCAGTACTTC. This chain joins TRBV11-1 and TRBJ2-4, with 11 bases aligning to TRBD2. Germline loops: CDR1 SGHAT, CDR2 FQDESV (reference sequence). This CDR3 is built from 19 residues. V gave up 5 bases and J gave up 1 base; unmatched junction bases: 13.

The rearrangement links TRBV4-2 to TRBJ2-7; D unresolved. The length of the CDR3 is 13 residues. V dropped 0 bases and J dropped 3 bases, with 6 bases sitting between them. Per germline, CDR1 LGHNA and CDR2 YNFKEQ. In nucleotides, the CDR3 is TGTGCCAGCAGCCAAGACAGGATCTACGAGCAGTACTTC. It yields the protein CASSQDRIYEQYF.

This clonotype was detected only a few times. The gene calls are TRBV4-2 and TRBJ2-3; D not certain. The length of the CDR3 is 11 residues. CDR1 is LGHNA and CDR2 is YNFKEQ in the germline V gene. V was pared by 3 bases and J by 13 bases, with 11 bases between. The CDR3 bases are TGTGCCAGCAGCCATTCCACCACGAAGTATTTT. Protein sequence: CASSHSTTKYF.

This clonotype was observed a handful of times. V gene TRBV5-1 combines with J gene TRBJ2-6, with 7 bases identical to TRBD2. The CDR3 loop spans 19 amino acids. V trimming: 6 bases; J trimming: 0 bases; junction bases outside the gene matches: 15. Germline V gene data show CDR1 as SGHRS and CDR2 as YFSETQ. CDR3 loop: CASTNSGGRAISGANVLTF. CDR3 coding DNA: TGCGCCAGCACCAATAGTGGAGGGAGGGCAATCTCTGGGGCCAACGTCCTGACTTTC.

This clonotype occurred many times. The V gene is TRBV5-1, the J gene TRBJ2-3; D ambiguous. The CDR3 contains 13 residues. V was pared by 7 bases and J by 0 bases, with 9 bases between. Germline V CDR1 and CDR2: SGHRS, YFSETQ. CDR3 amino acids: CASRASSTDTQYF. The CDR3 DNA reads TGCGCCAGCCGGGCTTCCAGCACAGATACGCAGTATTTT.

The sample holds many counts of this clonotype. V gene TRBV24-1 combines with J gene TRBJ2-5; no definite D call. The V end lost 1 base, the J end lost 4 bases, and 9 bases lay between the germline ends. The CDR3 contains 14 residues. Germline V lookup: CDR1 KGHDR, CDR2 SFDVKD. In nucleotides, the CDR3 is TGTGCCACCAGTGATTTTGGCAGCTCAGAGACCCAGTACTTC. This translates into CATSDFGSSETQYF.

This clonotype was picked up a small number of times. The V call is TRBV19, the J call TRBJ2-7, with TRBD1 as a possible D gene (5 bases). The CDR3 sequence is 14 residues long. The germline V and J ends were trimmed by 4 bases and 5 bases, with 15 bases remaining between them. CDR1 is LNHDA and CDR2 is SQIVND in the germline V gene (reference sequence). In DNA form, the CDR3 reads TGTGCCAGTAGTAAAGGAGCAGGGCCCAACGAGCAGTACTTC. It encodes CASSKGAGPNEQYF.

CDR3 sequence: CASSHGTGANDQPQHF. CDR3 nucleotide sequence: TGTGCCAGCTCACACGGGACAGGGGCTAACGATCAGCCCCAGCATTTT. The genes are TRBV18 and TRBJ1-5; TRBD1 aligns across 10 bases. V gave up 4 bases and J gave up 5 bases; unmatched junction bases: 8. Germline V CDR1 and CDR2: KGHSH, LQKENI. The CDR3 loop spans 16 amino acids. Full variable domain (remainder filled in from reference TRBV18 and TRBJ1-5): NAGVMQNPRHLVRRRGQEARLRCSPMKGHSHVYWYRQLPEEGLKFMVYLQKENIIDESGMPKERFSAEFPKEGPSILRIQQVVRGDSAAYFCASSHGTGANDQPQHFGDGTRLSIL.

The chain couples TRBV6-2 or TRBV6-3 to TRBJ1-5; D call uncertain. Germline V gene sequence: CDR1 MNHEY, CDR2 SVGEGT. With 8 bases removed from V and 7 bases from J, the gap between germline ends came to 15 bases. The CDR3 extends over 13 amino acids. The CDR3 DNA sequence: TGTGCCAGCCACCCCTTCGGTGGCCAGCCCCAGCATTTT. It specifies CASHPFGGQPQHF.

The chain recombines TRBV6-8 with TRBJ1-1; D uncertain. Trimming left V 8 bases short and J 10 bases short, with 11 bases between. The CDR3 consists of 10 residues. CDR1 is MNHGY, CDR2 SAAAGT, per germline. This CDR3 is CASRTSAAFF. The CDR3 DNA follows: TGTGCCAGCCGAACGTCGGCAGCTTTCTTT.